The sequence of this TCR beta chain was determined in a study of blood T cells in healthy people across ages. Study-wide findings and caveats: Researchers said unsorted PBMCs prevented a conclusive naive versus antigen-experienced comparison.

Notes on this clonotype: Its target is unknown.

Trimming took off 1 base at V and 6 bases at J, with 10 bases between the two ends. The CDR3 length is 13 residues. CDR1 is SGHRS, CDR2 YFSETQ, per germline. For the second PCR, which ran for roughly 7 to 11 cycles, a sample-barcoded 5' primer and a J-beta primer mix were used. The yield of each sample was at least 2.5 million CDR3-containing paired-end reads. MiXCR, run by TCRdb on the 5' RACE reads, gives a single entry per CDR3 protein. The table includes 650,000 to 800,000 distinct CDR3 sequences, around 42% detected once. Russia was home to the donors, healthy Caucasian individuals aged about 6 to 90.

The sequencing input was blood. V usage is TRBV5-1 and J usage is TRBJ1-1, with unresolved D. This clonotype was sampled from a man aged 60 to 75 in good health. CDR3 in amino acids: CASSLSKGPEAFF. CDR3 bases: TGCGCCAGCAGCTTGAGTAAGGGCCCTGAAGCTTTCTTT.